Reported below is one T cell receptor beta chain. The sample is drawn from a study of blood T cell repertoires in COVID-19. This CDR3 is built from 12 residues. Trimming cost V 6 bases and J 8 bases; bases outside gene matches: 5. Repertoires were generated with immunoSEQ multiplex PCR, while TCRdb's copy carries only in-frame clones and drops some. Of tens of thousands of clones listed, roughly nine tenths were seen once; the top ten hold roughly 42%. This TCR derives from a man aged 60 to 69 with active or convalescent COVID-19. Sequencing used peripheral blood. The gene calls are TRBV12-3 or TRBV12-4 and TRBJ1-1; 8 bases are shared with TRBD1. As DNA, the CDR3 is TGTGCCAGCAGCCCAGGGGACAGGGAAGCTTTCTTT. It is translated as CASSPGDREAFF.